This T cell receptor beta chain is from a study of shared clonotypes between healthy human individuals. Germline CDR1 is SGHAT and CDR2 is FQNNGV. Trimming removed 4 bases from V and 0 bases from J, with 7 bases in between. CDR3 length: 14 amino acids. Deep was the level at which the assay was run. Generated by immunoSEQ multiplex PCR, the TCRdb table keeps only in-frame clones and is missing some. The sample has around 2.3 million clones, around 95% seen once. The sequenced sample was naive CD4+ T cells sorted from blood. The subset denotes: CD45RA+ positively selected. The V gene is TRBV11-2, the J gene TRBJ1-3, with no clear D. The clonotype originates from a man aged 18 to 29 in good health. The CDR3 loop is CASSSRGSGNTIYF. The CDR3 DNA reads TGTGCCAGCAGCTCCAGAGGCTCTGGAAACACCATATATTTT. The full variable domain, completed using reference TRBV11-2 and TRBJ1-3, is EAGVAQSPRYKIIEKRQSVAFWCNPISGHATLYWYQQILGQGPKLLIQFQNNGVVDDSQLPKDRFSAERLKGVDSTLKIQPAKLEDSAVYLCASSSRGSGNTIYFGEGSWLTVV.